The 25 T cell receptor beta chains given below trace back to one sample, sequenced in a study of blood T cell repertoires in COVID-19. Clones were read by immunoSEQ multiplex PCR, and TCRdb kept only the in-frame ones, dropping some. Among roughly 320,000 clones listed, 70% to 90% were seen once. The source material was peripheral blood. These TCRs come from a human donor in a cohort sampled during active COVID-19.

The CDR3 protein is CASSLLQGVLNTEAFF. The CDR3 nucleotides are TGTGCCAGCAGCTTGTTACAGGGGGTATTGAACACTGAAGCTTTCTTT. The chain joins TRBV5-5 to TRBJ1-1; 8 nucleotides line up with TRBD1. CDR1 and CDR2 from the germline V gene are SGHKS and YYEKEE (reference sequence). Germline trimming cut 1 base from V and 0 bases from J; bases unmatched to any gene: 5. The CDR3 is made up of 16 amino acids.

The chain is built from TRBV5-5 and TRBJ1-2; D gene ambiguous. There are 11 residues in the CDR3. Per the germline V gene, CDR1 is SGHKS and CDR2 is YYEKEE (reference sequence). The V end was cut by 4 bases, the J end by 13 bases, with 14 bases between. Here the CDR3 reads CASSASVSFTF. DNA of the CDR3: TGTGCCAGCAGCGCATCGGTCTCTTTCACCTTC. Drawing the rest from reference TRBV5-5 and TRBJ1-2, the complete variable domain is DAGVTQSPTHLIKTRGQQVTLRCSPISGHKSVSWYQQVLGQGPQFIFQYYEKEERGRGNFPDRFSARQFPNYSSELNVNALLLGDSALYLCASSASVSFTFGSGTRLTVV.

The CDR3 loop reads CASSEARGKGRENQPQHF. As DNA, the CDR3 is TGTGCCAGCAGTGAAGCGCGGGGCAAGGGTCGGGAGAATCAGCCCCAGCATTTT. The V and J genes are TRBV6-1 and TRBJ1-5; tentative D call: TRBD1 (5 bases). The germline V gene has CDR1 MNHNS and CDR2 SASEGT. The CDR3 has 18 amino acids. With 0 bases removed from V and 4 bases from J, the gap between germline ends came to 19 bases.

The DNA of the CDR3 is TGTGCCACCACTGGGACAGGGAATAATTCACCCCTCCACTTT. It encodes CATTGTGNNSPLHF. The rearrangement uses TRBV10-3 and TRBJ1-6, with TRBD1 matching 9 bases. The CDR3 totals 14 residues. Per the germline V gene, CDR1 is ENHRY and CDR2 is SYGVKD. Trimming removed 10 bases from V and 5 bases from J; junction bases left unmatched: 6.

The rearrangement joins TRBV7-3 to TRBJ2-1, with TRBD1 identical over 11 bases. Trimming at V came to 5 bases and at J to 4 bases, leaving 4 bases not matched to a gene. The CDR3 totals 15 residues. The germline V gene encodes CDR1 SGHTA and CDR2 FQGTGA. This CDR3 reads CASSTGQGAYNEQFF. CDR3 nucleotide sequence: TGTGCCAGCAGCACAGGACAGGGGGCTTACAATGAGCAGTTCTTC.

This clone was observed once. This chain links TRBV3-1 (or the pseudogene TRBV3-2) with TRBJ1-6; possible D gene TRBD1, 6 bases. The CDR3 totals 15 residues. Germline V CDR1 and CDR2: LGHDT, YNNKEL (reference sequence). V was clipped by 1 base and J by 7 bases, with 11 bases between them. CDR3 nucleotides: TGTGCCAGCAGCCAAGTCGGACAGTTGAATTCACCCCTCCACTTT. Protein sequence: CASSQVGQLNSPLHF.

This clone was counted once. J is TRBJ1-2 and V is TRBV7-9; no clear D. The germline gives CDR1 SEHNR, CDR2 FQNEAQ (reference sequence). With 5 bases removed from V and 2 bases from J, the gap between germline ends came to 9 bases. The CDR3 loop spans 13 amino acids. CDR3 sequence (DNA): TGTGCCAGCAGCGTCGGGATCAACTATGGCTACACCTTC. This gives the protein CASSVGINYGYTF.

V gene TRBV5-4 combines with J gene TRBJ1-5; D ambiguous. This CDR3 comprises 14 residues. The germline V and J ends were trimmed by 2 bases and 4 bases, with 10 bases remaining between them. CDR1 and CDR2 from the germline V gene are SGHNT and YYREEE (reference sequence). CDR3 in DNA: TGTGCCAGCAGCTTTTTGCTGCTAAATCAGCCCCAGCATTTT. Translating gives CASSFLLLNQPQHF. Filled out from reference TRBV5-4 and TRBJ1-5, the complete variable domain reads ETGVTQSPTHLIKTRGQQVTLRCSSQSGHNTVSWYQQALGQGPQFIFQYYREEENGRGNFPPRFSGLQFPNYSSELNVNALELDDSALYLCASSFLLLNQPQHFGDGTRLSIL.

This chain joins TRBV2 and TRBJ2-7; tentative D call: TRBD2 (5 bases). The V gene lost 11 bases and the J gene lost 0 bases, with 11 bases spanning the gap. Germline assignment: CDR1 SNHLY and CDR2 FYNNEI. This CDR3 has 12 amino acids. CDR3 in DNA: TGTGCCGGGTCCCGGGACTCCTACGAGCAGTACTTC. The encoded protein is CAGSRDSYEQYF.

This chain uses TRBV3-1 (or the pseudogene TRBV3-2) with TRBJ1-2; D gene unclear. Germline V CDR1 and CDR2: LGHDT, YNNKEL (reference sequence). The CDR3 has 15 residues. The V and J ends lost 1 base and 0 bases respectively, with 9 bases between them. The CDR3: CASSQGRTANYGYTF. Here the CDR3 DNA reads TGTGCCAGCAGCCAAGGGAGAACTGCTAACTATGGCTACACCTTC.

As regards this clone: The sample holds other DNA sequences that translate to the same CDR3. Here the CDR3 DNA reads TGTGCCAGCTCCCCAGGGGGGGGAGATCAGCCCCAGCATTTT. Translating gives CASSPGGGDQPQHF. This sequence joins TRBV18 and TRBJ1-5; 7 nucleotides match TRBD1. Germline CDR1 is KGHSH and CDR2 is LQKENI. V dropped 6 bases and J dropped 5; count of bases not matched to a gene: 7. The CDR3 extends over 14 amino acids.

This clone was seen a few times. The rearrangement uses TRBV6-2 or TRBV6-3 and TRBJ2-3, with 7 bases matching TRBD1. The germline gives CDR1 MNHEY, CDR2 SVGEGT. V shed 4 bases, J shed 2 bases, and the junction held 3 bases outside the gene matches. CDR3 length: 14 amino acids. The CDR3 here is CASSLQGSTDTQYF. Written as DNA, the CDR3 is TGTGCCAGCAGTTTACAGGGGTCCACAGATACGCAGTATTTT.

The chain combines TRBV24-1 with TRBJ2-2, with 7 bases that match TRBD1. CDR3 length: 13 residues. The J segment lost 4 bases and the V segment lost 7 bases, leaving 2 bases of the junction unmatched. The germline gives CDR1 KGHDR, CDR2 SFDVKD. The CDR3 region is CATRTGTTGELFF. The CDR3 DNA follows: TGTGCCACCAGGACAGGGACCACCGGGGAGCTGTTTTTT.

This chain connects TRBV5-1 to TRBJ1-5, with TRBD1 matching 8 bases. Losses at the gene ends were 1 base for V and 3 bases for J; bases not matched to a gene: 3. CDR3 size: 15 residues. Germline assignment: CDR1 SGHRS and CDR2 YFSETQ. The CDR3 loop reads CASSLWGQVNQPQHF. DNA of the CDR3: TGCGCCAGCAGCTTGTGGGGACAGGTCAATCAGCCCCAGCATTTT.

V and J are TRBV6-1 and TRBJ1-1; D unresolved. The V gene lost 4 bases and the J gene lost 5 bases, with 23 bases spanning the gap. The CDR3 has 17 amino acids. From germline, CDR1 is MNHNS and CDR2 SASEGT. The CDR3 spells CASSVKSSGGTLTEAFF. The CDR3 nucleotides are TGTGCCAGCAGTGTAAAGAGCAGCGGCGGAACTTTAACTGAAGCTTTCTTT.

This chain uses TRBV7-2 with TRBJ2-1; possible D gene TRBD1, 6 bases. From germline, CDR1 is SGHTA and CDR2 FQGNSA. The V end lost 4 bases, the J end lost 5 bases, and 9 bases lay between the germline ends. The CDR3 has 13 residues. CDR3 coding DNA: TGTGCCAGCAGCTCCTACAGGGACAATGAGCAGTTCTTC. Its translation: CASSSYRDNEQFF. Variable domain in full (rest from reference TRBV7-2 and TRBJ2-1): GAGVSQSPSNKVTEKGKDVELRCDPISGHTALYWYRQSLGQGLEFLIYFQGNSAPDKSGLPSDRFSAERTGGSVSTLTIQRTQQEDSAVYLCASSSYRDNEQFFGPGTRLTVL.

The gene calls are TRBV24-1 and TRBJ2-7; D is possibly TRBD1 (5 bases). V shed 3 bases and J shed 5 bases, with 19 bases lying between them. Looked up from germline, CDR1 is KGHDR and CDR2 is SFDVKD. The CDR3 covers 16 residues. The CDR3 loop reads CATSDVRAGSPDEQYF. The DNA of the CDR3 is TGTGCCACCAGTGATGTTAGGGCAGGGTCCCCGGACGAGCAGTACTTC.

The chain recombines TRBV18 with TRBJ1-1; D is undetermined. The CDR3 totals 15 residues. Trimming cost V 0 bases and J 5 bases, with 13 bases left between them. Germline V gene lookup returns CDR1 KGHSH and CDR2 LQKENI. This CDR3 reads CASSPPSGMGTEAFF. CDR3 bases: TGTGCCAGCTCACCACCTTCCGGGATGGGGACTGAAGCTTTCTTT.

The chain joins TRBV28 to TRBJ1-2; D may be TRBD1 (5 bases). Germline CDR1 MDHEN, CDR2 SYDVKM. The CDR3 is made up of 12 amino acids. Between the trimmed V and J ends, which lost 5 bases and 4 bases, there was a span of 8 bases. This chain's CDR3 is CASSQGFYGYTF. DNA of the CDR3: TGTGCCAGCAGTCAGGGCTTCTATGGCTACACCTTC.

DNA of the CDR3: TGTGCCAGCAGCTTAAAGGACAGGGTCAAGATGAACACTGAAGCTTTCTTT. It codes for CASSLKDRVKMNTEAFF. The chain couples TRBV7-3 to TRBJ1-1; 8 bases match TRBD1. The CDR3 has 17 amino acids. V lost 1 base, J lost 0 bases, and 7 bases stayed unmatched. Germline CDR1 SGHTA, CDR2 FQGTGA.

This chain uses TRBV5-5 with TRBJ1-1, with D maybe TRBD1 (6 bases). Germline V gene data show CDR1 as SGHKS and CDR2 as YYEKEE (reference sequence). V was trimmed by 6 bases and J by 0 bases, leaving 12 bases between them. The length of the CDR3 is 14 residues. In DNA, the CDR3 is TGTGCCAGCAAGGGGGTGGCAATGAACACTGAAGCTTTCTTT. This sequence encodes CASKGVAMNTEAFF.

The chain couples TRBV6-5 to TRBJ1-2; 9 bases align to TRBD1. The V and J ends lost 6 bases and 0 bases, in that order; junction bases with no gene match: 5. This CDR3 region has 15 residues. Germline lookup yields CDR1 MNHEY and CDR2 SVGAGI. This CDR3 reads CASRDRDRANYGYTF. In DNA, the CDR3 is TGTGCCAGCAGAGACCGGGACAGGGCTAACTATGGCTACACCTTC.

CDR3 loop: CASSYQGATSPLHF. Here the CDR3 DNA reads TGTGCCAGCAGTTACCAGGGGGCAACTTCACCCCTCCACTTT. The V call is TRBV6-5, the J call TRBJ1-6, with 8 nucleotides matching TRBD1. This CDR3 contains 14 residues. Trimming removed 2 bases from V and 9 bases from J; junction bases left unmatched: 3. CDR1 is MNHEY and CDR2 is SVGAGI in the germline V gene.

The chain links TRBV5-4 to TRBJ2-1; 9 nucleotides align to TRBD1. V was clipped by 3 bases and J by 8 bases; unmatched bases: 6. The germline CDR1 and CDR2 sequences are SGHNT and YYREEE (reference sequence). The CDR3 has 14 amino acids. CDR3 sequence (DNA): TGTGCCAGCAGCTACTACAGGGGGCTATATGAGCAGTTCTTC. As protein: CASSYYRGLYEQFF.

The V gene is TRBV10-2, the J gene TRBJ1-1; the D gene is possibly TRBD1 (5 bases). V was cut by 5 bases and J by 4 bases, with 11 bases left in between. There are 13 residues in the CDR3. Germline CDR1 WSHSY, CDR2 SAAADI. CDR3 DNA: TGCGCCAGCAGTTACGGGGGGGGCACTGAAGCTTTCTTT. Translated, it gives CASSYGGGTEAFF.